This entry features one T cell receptor (beta chain) sequence. Antigen specificity is unknown. This sample was included in a study of memory CD4+ T cells and cytomegalovirus serostatus. Across the study: Healthy Belgian adult donors included about nine CMV-positive and some 24 CMV-negative people.

The sort gate was single viable CD3+CD4+CD8-CD45RO+ cells for memory CD4+ T cells. Donors' CMV status reflects serum IgG against pp150, pp28, p38, p52. CDR1 GTSNPN and CDR2 SVGIG come from the germline V gene (reference sequence). Trimming took 0 bases from V and 2 from J; bases not matched to a gene: 8. The CDR3 runs 16 residues. Whole-study results and caveats: Median bootstrapped AUC for CMV status was about 0.94 originally, around 0.91 US-trained. Each of approximately 70 CMV-associated TCRbeta sequences occurred in one to five individuals.

Assay used: immunoSEQ multiplex PCR; TCRdb lists only in-frame clones, some missing. The sample lists tens of thousands of clones, about 68% occurring once. The origin of this receptor is an adult in good health and CMV-seropositive. Sequences were obtained from memory CD4+ T cells from blood. The J gene is TRBJ2-3, the V gene TRBV30, with 7 bases fitting TRBD2. The CDR3 sequence is CAWSVLSGTYTDTQYF. CDR3 sequence (DNA): TGTGCCTGGAGTGTCCTGAGCGGGACCTACACAGATACGCAGTATTTT. The full variable domain, its missing parts supplied by reference TRBV30 and TRBJ2-3, is SQTIHQWPATLVQPVGSPLSLECTVEGTSNPNLYWYRQAAGRGLQLLFYSVGIGQISSEVPQNLSASRPQDRQFILSSKKLLLSDSGFYLCAWSVLSGTYTDTQYFGPGTRLTVL.